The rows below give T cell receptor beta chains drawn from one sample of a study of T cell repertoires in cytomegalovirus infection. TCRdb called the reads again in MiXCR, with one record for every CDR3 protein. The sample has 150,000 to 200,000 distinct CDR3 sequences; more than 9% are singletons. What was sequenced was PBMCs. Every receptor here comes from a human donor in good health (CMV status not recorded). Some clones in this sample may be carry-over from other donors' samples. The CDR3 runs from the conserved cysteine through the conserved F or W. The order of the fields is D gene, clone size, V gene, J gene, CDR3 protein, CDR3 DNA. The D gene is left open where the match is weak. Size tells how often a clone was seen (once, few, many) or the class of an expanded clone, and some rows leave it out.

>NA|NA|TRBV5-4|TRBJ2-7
CASSLRGDGAEQYF
TGTGCCAGCAGCTTGCGAGGGGACGGTGCTGAGCAGTACTTC
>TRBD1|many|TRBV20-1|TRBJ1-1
CSASLLRGRDTEAFF
TGCAGTGCTAGCTTACTCAGGGGGAGGGACACTGAAGCTTTCTTT
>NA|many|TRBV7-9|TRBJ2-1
CASREYDGNNEQFF
TGTGCCAGCAGAGAATACGACGGAAACAATGAGCAGTTCTTC
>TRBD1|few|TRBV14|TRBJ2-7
CASSQEGTGSDEQYF
TGTGCCAGCAGCCAAGAGGGGACAGGGTCGGACGAGCAGTACTTC
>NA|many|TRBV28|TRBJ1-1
CASSFRMDTEAFF
TGTGCCAGCAGTTTCCGGATGGACACTGAAGCTTTCTTT
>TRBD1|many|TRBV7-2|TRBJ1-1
CASSSSNRGLDAFF
TGTGCCAGCAGCTCATCAAACAGGGGGCTGGATGCTTTCTTT
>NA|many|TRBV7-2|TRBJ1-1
CASSLSRGGPEAFF
TGTGCCAGCAGCTTAAGTCGTGGGGGCCCTGAAGCTTTCTTT
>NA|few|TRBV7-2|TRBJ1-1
CASSSTARGTEAFF
TGTGCCAGCAGCTCGACAGCCCGGGGCACTGAAGCTTTCTTT
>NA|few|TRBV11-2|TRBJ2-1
CASSPADNEQFF
TGTGCCAGCAGCCCCGCCGACAATGAGCAGTTCTTC
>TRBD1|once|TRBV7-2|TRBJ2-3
CASSRRGQGGDTQYF
TGTGCCAGCAGTCGCAGGGGACAGGGGGGGGATACGCAGTATTTT
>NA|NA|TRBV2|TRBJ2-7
CASSVHRQSPTLTYEQYF
TGTGCCAGCAGTGTTCATAGGCAGAGCCCAACCCTTACCTACGAGCAGTACTTC
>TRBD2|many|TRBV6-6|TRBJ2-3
CASSESSGGASDTQYF
TGTGCCAGCAGTGAGTCTAGCGGGGGAGCGTCAGATACGCAGTATTTT
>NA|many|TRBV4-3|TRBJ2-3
CASSQDKGGLSTDTQYF
TGCGCCAGCAGCCAAGATAAGGGTGGGCTGAGCACAGATACGCAGTATTTT
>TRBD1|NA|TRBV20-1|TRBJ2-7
CSAKTGIVHEQYF
TGCAGTGCCAAGACAGGGATCGTCCACGAGCAGTACTTC
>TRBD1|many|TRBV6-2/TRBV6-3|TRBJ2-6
CASSPPGTGVSGANVLTF
TGTGCCAGCAGTCCTCCCGGGACAGGGGTCTCTGGGGCCAACGTCCTGACTTTC
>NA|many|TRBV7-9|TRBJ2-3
CASSLVSAITQYF
TGTGCCAGCAGCTTAGTAAGCGCGATTACGCAGTATTTT
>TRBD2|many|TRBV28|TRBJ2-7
CASSSSGSRYEQYF
TGTGCCAGCAGTTCTAGCGGGAGTCGGTACGAGCAGTACTTC
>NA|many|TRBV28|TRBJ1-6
CASSTLHSPLHF
TGTGCCAGCAGCACGCTTCATTCACCCCTCCACTTT